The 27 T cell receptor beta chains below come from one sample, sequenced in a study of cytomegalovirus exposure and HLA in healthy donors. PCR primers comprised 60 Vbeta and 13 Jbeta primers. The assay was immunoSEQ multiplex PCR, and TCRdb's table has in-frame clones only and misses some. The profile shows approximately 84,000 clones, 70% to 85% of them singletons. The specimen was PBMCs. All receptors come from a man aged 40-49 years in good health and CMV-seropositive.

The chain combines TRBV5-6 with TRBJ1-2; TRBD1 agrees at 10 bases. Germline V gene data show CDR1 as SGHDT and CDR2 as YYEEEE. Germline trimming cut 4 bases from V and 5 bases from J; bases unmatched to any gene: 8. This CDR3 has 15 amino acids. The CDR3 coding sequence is TGTGCCAGCAGCGGCCGGGACAGGGGAAATTATGGCTACACCTTC. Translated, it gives CASSGRDRGNYGYTF. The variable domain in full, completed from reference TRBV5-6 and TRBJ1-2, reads DAGVTQSPTHLIKTRGQQVTLRCSPKSGHDTVSWYQQALGQGPQFIFQYYEEEERQRGNFPDRFSGHQFPNYSSELNVNALLLGDSALYLCASSGRDRGNYGYTFGSGTRLTVV.

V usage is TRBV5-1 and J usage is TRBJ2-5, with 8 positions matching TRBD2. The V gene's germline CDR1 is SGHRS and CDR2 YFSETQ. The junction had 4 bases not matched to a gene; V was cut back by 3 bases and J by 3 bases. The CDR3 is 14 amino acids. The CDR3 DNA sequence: TGCGCCAGCAGCTATACTAGCGGAGAAGAGACCCAGTACTTC. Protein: CASSYTSGEETQYF.

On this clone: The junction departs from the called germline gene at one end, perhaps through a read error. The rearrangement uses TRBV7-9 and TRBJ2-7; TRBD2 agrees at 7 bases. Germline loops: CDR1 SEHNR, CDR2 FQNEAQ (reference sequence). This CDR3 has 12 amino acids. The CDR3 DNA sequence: TGTTCCAGCAGCAACGGGGGGTACGAGCAGTACTTC. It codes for CSSSNGGYEQYF. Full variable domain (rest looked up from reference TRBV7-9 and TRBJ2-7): DTGVSQNPRHKITKRGQNVTFRCDPISEHNRLYWYRQTLGQGPEFLTYFQNEAQLEKSRLLSDRFSAERPKGSFSTLEIQRTEQGDSAMYLCSSSNGGYEQYFGPGTRLTVT.

CDR3 bases: TGTGCCAGCAGCTTGGAATACGGGGAAATTGACTATGGCTACACCTTC. Protein product: CASSLEYGEIDYGYTF. J is TRBJ1-2 and V is TRBV5-6; D gene unclear. CDR1 SGHDT and CDR2 YYEEEE come from the germline V gene. This CDR3 comprises 16 residues. With 0 bases removed from V and 3 bases from J, the gap between germline ends came to 15 bases.

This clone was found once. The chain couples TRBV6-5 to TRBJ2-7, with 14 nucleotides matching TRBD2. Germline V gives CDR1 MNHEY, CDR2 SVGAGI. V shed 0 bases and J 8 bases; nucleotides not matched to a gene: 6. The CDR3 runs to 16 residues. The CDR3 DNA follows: TGTGCCAGCAGTTACTCGGGGACTAGCGGGAGCTTAAAGCAGTACTTC. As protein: CASSYSGTSGSLKQYF.

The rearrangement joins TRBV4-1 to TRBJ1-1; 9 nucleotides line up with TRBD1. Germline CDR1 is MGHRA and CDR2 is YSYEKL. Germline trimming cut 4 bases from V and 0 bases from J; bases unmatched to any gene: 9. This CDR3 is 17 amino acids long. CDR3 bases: TGCGCCAGCAGCCCGGCTATAGACAGGGGGATGAACACTGAAGCTTTCTTT. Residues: CASSPAIDRGMNTEAFF.

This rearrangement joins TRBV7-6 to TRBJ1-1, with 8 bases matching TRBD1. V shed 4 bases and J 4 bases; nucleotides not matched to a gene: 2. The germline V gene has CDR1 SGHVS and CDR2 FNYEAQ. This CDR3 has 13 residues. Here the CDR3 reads CASSYTGGTEAFF. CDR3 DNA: TGTGCCAGCAGCTATACAGGGGGCACTGAAGCTTTCTTT.

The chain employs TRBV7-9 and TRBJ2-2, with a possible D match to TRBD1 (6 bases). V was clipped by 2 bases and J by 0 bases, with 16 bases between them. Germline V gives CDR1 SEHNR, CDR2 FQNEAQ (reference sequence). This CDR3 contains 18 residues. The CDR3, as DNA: TGTGCCAGCAGCTTATTACCGGGCCAGGGGCCGAACACCGGGGAGCTGTTTTTT. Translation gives CASSLLPGQGPNTGELFF.

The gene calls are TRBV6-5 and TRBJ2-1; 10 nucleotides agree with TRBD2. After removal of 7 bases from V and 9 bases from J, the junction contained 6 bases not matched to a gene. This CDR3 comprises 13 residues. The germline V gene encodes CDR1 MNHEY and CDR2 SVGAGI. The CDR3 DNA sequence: TGTGCCAGCACTCGGACTAGCGGCGGTGAGCAGTTCTTC. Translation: CASTRTSGGEQFF.

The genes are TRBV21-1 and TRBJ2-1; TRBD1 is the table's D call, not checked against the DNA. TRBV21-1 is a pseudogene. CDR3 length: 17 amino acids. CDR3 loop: CASSILPGQGAYNEQFF. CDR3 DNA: TGTGCCAGCAGCATTCTTCCGGGACAGGGGGCCTACAATGAGCAGTTCTTC.

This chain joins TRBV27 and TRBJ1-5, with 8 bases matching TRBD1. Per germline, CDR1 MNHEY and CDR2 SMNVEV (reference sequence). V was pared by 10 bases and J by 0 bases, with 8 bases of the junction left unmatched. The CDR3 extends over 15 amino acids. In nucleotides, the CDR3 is TGTGCCACCGCGGGACAGGCGCATAGCAATCAGCCCCAGCATTTT. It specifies CATAGQAHSNQPQHF.

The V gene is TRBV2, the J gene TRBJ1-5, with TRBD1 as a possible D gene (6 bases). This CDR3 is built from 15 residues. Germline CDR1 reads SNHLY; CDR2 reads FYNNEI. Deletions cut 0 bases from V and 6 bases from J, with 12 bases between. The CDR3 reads CASSEAQGLGQPQHF. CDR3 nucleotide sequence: TGTGCCAGCAGTGAAGCGCAGGGGCTGGGTCAGCCCCAGCATTTT.

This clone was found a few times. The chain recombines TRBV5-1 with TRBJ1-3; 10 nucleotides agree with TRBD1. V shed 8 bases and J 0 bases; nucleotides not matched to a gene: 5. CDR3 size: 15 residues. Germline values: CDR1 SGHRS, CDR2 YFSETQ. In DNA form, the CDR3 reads TGCGCCAGTTCCCGGGACAGGGGCTCTGGAAACACCATATATTTT. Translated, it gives CASSRDRGSGNTIYF. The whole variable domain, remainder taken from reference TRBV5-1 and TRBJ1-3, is KAGVTQTPRYLIKTRGQQVTLSCSPISGHRSVSWYQQTPGQGLQFLFEYFSETQRNKGNFPGRFSGRQFSNSRSEMNVSTLELGDSALYLCASSRDRGSGNTIYFGEGSWLTVV.

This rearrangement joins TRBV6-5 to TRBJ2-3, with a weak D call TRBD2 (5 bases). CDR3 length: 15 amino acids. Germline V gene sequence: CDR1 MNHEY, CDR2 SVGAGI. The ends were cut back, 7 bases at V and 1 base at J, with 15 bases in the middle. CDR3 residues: CASTRNGEGTDTQYF. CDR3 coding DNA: TGTGCCAGCACCCGTAACGGGGAAGGCACAGATACGCAGTATTTT.

CDR3 nucleotides: TGTGCCAGCAGCCGGTGGACTTCTGATACGCAGTATTTT. Protein: CASSRWTSDTQYF. The V call is TRBV5-8, the J call TRBJ2-3; TRBD2 might be the D (5 bases). CDR3 length: 13 amino acids. V dropped 4 bases and J dropped 6 bases, with 12 bases sitting between them. From germline, CDR1 is SGHTS and CDR2 YDEGEE.

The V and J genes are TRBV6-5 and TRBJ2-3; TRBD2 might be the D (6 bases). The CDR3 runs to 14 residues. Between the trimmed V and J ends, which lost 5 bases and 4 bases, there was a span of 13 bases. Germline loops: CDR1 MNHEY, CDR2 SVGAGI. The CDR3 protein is CASSRRVGADTQYF. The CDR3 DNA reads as TGTGCCAGCAGTAGGAGGGTCGGGGCAGATACGCAGTATTTT.

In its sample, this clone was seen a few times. As DNA, the CDR3 is TGCGCCAGCAGCTTGGTACAGGGGGACACTGAAGCTTTCTTT. Residues: CASSLVQGDTEAFF. The V gene is TRBV5-1, the J gene TRBJ1-1, with 8 bases identical to TRBD1. After removal of 0 bases from V and 3 bases from J, the junction contained 1 base not matched to a gene. The CDR3 loop spans 14 amino acids. Germline V CDR1 and CDR2: SGHRS, YFSETQ.

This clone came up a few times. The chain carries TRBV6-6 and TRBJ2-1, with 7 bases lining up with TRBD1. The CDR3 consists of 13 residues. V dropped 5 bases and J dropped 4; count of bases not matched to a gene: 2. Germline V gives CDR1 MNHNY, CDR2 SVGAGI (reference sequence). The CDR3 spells CASSQQGYNEQFF. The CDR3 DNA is TGTGCCAGCAGTCAACAGGGGTACAATGAGCAGTTCTTC.

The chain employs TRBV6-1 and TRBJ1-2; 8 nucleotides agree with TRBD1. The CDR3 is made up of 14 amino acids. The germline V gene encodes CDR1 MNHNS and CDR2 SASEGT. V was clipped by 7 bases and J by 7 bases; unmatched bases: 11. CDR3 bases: TGTGCCAGCAACGCCTGGACAGGGAATCGTGGCTACACCTTC. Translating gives CASNAWTGNRGYTF.

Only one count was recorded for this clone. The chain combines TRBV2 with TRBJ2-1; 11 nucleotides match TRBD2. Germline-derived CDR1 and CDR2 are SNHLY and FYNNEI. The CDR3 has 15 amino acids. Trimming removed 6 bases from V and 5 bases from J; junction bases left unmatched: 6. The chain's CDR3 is CASRGTSGGNNEQFF. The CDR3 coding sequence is TGTGCCAGCAGGGGGACTAGCGGAGGGAACAATGAGCAGTTCTTC.

CDR3 nucleotides: TGTGCCAGCAAGTCGCAACAGGGGGGGAATGAGCAGTTCTTC. This sequence encodes CASKSQQGGNEQFF. The chain uses TRBV2 and TRBJ2-1, with D possibly TRBD1 on 8 matching bases. CDR1 is SNHLY and CDR2 is FYNNEI in the germline V gene. V was cut by 7 bases and J by 7 bases, with 17 bases left in between. The CDR3 runs to 14 residues.

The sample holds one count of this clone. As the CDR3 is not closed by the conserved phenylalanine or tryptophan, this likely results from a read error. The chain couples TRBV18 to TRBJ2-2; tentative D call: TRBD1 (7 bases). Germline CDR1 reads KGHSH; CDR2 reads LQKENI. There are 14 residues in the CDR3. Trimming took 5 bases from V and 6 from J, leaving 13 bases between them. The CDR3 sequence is CASSSQGGPGELFS. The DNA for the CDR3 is TGTGCCAGCTCATCTCAGGGGGGACCCGGGGAGCTGTTTTCT.

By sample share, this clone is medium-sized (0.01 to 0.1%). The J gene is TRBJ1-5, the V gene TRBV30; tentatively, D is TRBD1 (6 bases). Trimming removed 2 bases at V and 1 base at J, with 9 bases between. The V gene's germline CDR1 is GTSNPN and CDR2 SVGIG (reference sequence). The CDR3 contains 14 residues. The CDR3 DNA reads TGTGCCTGGAGTTTGGGACAAAGCAATCAGCCCCAGCATTTT. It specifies CAWSLGQSNQPQHF. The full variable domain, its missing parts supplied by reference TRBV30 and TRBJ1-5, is SQTIHQWPATLVQPVGSPLSLECTVEGTSNPNLYWYRQAAGRGLQLLFYSVGIGQISSEVPQNLSASRPQDRQFILSSKKLLLSDSGFYLCAWSLGQSNQPQHFGDGTRLSIL.

The CDR3 DNA reads as TGTGCCAGCAGCGGAGGGGACAGGGGGAAAGAGACCCAGTACTTC. Translating gives CASSGGDRGKETQYF. The chain carries TRBV7-2 and TRBJ2-5; 11 bases map to TRBD1. From germline, CDR1 is SGHTA and CDR2 FQGNSA. With 5 bases clipped from V and 3 bases from J, the junction kept 5 bases outside the gene matches. The CDR3 sequence is 15 residues long.

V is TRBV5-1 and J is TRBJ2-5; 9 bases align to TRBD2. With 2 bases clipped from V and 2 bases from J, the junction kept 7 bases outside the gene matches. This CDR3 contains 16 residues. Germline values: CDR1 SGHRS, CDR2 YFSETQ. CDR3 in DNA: TGCGCCAGCAGCTTCTACCCTAGCGGGGAGCAAGAGACCCAGTACTTC. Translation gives CASSFYPSGEQETQYF.

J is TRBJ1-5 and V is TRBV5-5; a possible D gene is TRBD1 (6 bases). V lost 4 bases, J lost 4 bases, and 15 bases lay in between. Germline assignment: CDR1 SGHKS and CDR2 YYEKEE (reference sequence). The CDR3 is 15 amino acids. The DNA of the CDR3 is TGTGCCAGCAGCGTCCGCCTGGGGGCAAATCAGCCCCAGCATTTT. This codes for CASSVRLGANQPQHF.

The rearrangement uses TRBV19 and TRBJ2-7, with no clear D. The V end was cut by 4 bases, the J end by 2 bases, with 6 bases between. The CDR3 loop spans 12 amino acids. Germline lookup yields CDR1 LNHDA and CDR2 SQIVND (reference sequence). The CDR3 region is CASSSGPYEQYF. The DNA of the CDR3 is TGTGCCAGTAGTAGTGGGCCCTACGAGCAGTACTTC.